Here is one TCR beta chain with its context. These data originate in a study of T cell responses to AZD1222 COVID-19 vaccine. Germline-derived CDR1 and CDR2 are SGHVS and FQNEAQ. CDR3 size: 13 residues. Trimming took 5 bases from V and 8 from J, leaving 13 bases between them. Only in-frame clones appear in the TCRdb table, and some are missing; sequencing was by immunoSEQ multiplex PCR. The sample consists of some 52,000 clones, roughly 89% of them appearing once. The rearrangement joins TRBV7-8 to TRBJ2-1; D uncertain. This sample comprised peripheral blood, obtained 28 days after the second AZD1222 dose. The clonotype comes from an adult who received the AZD1222 COVID-19 vaccine. The CDR3, as DNA: TGTGCCAGCAGCCCCCCCAAGCGCGATGAGCAGTTCTTC. This sequence encodes CASSPPKRDEQFF. The entire variable domain, with the rest obtained from reference TRBV7-8 and TRBJ2-1, is as follows: GAGVSQSPRYKVAKRGQDVALRCDPISGHVSLFWYQQALGQGPEFLTYFQNEAQLDKSGLPSDRFFAERPEGSVSTLKIQRTQQEDSAVYLCASSPPKRDEQFFGPGTRLTVL.